This T cell receptor (beta chain) comes out of a study of shared T cell receptors in the human thymus. Profiled with immunoSEQ multiplex PCR; TCRdb holds only in-frame clones, not every one. The sample lists 700,000 or so clones, 70% to 90% occurring once. V shed 7 bases and J 5 bases; nucleotides not matched to a gene: 15. This CDR3 comprises 16 residues. Germline lookup yields CDR1 MNHEY and CDR2 SMNVEV (reference sequence). The same sample was also studied in work on human thymus T cells. This second study notes: There were highly overlapping thymic repertoires among unrelated individuals, as related research reported.

The chain employs TRBV27 and TRBJ2-7; 9 positions match TRBD1. The TCR comes from a girl under three years old with a congenital heart defect. The sample was thymocytes. CDR3 region: CASNWWDRDRGDEQYF. Here the CDR3 DNA reads TGTGCCAGCAATTGGTGGGACAGGGACCGTGGGGACGAGCAGTACTTC.